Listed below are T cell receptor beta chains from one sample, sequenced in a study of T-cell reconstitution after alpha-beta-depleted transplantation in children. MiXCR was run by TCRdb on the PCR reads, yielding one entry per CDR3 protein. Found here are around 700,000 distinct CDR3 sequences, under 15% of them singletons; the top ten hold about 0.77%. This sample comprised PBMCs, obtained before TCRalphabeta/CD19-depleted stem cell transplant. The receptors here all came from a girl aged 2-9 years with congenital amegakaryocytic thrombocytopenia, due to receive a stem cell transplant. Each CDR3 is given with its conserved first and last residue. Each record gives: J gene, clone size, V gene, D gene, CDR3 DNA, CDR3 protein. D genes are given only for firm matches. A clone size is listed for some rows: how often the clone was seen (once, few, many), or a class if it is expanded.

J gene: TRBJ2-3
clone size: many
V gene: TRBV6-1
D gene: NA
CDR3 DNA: TGTGCCAGCAGTGGCAGGGGCCACGATACGCAGTATTTT
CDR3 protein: CASSGRGHDTQYF

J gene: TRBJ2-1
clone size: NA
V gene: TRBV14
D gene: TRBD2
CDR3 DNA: TGTGCCAGCAGCCAATTCCAAAGCGGGAGCTCCTACAATGAGCAGTTCTTC
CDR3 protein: CASSQFQSGSSYNEQFF

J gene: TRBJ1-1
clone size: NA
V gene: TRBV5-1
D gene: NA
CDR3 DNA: TGCGACAGCAGTTTGGACTCTGAAGCTTTCTTT
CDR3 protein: CDSSLDSEAFF

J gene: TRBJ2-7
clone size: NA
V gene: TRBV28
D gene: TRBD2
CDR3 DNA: TGTGCCAGCAGTTCTCTTGGTCCCGGGACTAGCGGGAGAATGTACGAGCAGTACTTC
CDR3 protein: CASSSLGPGTSGRMYEQYF

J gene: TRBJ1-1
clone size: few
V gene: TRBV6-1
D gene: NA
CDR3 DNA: TGTGCCAGCATATCCCCCGGAGACACTGAAGCTTTCTTT
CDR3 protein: CASISPGDTEAFF

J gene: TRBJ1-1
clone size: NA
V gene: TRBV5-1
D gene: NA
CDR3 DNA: TGCGCCAGCAGCACGGACAGTACCGCCACTGAAGCTTTCTTT
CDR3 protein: CASSTDSTATEAFF

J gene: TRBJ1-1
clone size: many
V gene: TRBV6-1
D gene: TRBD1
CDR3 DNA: TGTGCCAGCAGCCGAACCCTCGACAGGGCCAGGAGAGCTTTCTTT
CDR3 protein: CASSRTLDRARRAFF

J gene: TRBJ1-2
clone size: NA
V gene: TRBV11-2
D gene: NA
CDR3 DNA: TGTGCCAGCAACCCTCCATCCAAGGACAGCCCTGGCTATGGCTACACCTTC
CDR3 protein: CASNPPSKDSPGYGYTF

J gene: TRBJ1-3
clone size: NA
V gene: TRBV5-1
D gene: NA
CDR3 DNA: TGCGCCAGCAGCTTGGAAGGAGTCTCTGGAAACACCATATATTTT
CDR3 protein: CASSLEGVSGNTIYF

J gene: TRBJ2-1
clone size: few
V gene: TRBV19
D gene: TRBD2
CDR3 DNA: TGTGCCAGTAGTATTCAAGGGACTAGCGGGAGGCTTGAGCAGTTCTTC
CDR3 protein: CASSIQGTSGRLEQFF

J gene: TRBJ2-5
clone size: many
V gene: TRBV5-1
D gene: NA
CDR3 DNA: TGCGCCAGCAGCTTGGCTCGTGTGGGGGCTGAGACCCAGTACTTC
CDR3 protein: CASSLARVGAETQYF

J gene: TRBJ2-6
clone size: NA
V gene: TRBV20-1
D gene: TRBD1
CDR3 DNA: TGCAGTGCTAGAGACAGGGGGCTTGGGGCCAACGTCCTGACTTTC
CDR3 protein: CSARDRGLGANVLTF

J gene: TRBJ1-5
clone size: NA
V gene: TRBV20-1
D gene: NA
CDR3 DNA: TGCAGTGCTAGAGATCGAGAAGGTGGGCAGCCCCAGCATTTT
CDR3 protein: CSARDREGGQPQHF

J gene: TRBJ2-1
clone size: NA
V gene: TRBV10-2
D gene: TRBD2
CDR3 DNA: TGCGCCAGCAGCGGCTACGGGACTAGAGGGGTCTACAATGAGCAGTTCTTC
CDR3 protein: CASSGYGTRGVYNEQFF

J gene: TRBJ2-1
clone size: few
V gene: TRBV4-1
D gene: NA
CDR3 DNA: TGCGCCAGCAGCCAAGACAAAGGGGGGGGGACTTCCTACAATGAGCAGTTCTTC
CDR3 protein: CASSQDKGGGTSYNEQFF

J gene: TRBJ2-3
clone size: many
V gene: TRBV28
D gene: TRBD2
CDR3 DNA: TGTGCCAGCAGTTTTTCGACGGCTAGCGGCGTGGCCACAGATACGCAGTATTTT
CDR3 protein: CASSFSTASGVATDTQYF